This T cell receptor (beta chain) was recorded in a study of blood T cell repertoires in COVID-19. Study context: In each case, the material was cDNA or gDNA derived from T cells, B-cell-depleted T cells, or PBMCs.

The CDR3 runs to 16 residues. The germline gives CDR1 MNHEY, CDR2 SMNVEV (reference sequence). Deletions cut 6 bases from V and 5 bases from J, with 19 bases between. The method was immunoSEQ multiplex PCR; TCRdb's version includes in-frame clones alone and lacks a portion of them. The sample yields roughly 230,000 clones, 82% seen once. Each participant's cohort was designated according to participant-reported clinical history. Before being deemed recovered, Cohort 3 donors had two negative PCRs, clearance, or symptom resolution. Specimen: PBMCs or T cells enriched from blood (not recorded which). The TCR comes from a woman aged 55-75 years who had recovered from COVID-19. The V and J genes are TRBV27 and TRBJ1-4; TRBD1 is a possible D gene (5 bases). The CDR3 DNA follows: TGTGCCAGCAGCTCCCTCCAGGGAGGAGGAAATGAAAAACTGTTTTTT. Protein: CASSSLQGGGNEKLFF.